One T cell receptor (beta chain) is described in this entry. There is no known antigen for this receptor. No quality values exist for individual bases; no much larger clone is one base distant. The sample comes from a study of blood T cell repertoires in COVID-19 (dated by TCRdb to 2018 to 2021). Turning to the overall study: Samples from collaborators originated in the United States, Italy and Spain and spanned both the acute and convalescent phases of COVID-19. The prospective study material was composed of cDNA or gDNA derived from T cells, B-cell-depleted T cells, or PBMCs. Subjects who had been exposed to COVID-19, were actively infected with it, or had recovered from it provided the deeply sampled blood TCRbeta repertoires that made up the dataset. The repertoires were released in a freely available public database meant as a resource for research on the immune response to SARS-CoV-2. Samples were obtained from the ongoing ImmuneRACE study (first 160 participants) and from some 1,300 subjects provided by 6 global collaborators. The sample metadata nearly always contained a de-identified subject ID, COVID-19 status, age in years and sex. Where HLA class I and class II types were available, the types were taken from metadata supplied by the sample provider, not from assay-based typing. Results the study describes overall, beyond this receptor: The amount of clinical and demographic metadata varied by source and participant and was provided uncurated.

The immunoSEQ Assay, a bias-controlled multiplex PCR, was used to amplify TCRbeta CDR3 regions from genomic DNA. The published analysis was carried out like this. Within the assay, amplification of reference gene primers was used to estimate how many nucleated cells each sample contained. Sequence reads were collapsed and filtered to measure the absolute abundance of every unique TCRbeta CDR3 rearrangement. For each sample, productive Simpson clonality was calculated by taking the square root of Simpson's diversity index across productive rearrangements. Imported from immuneACCESS, the table was reduced by TCRdb to in-frame sequences with V and J called. These copies leave out some clones; in studies compared against another copy, an unresolved V gene accounts for under half, and the cause of the remainder is not known. The V and J calls and clone size were taken over from that table, and D and trimming were inferred from the DNA. This sample holds around 300,000 clones; approximately 86% were observed only once. Less than 3% of the sample lies in the top ten.

In the prospective study, participants were roughly 18 to 100 years old, resided in fewer than 25 geographic areas of the United States, and were enrolled through a virtual design. To assign participants to cohorts, the prospective study relied on clinical history that participants themselves reported in a screening survey and a study questionnaire. ImmuneRACE Cohort 3 recovered participants were defined by two consecutive negative NP/OP PCR tests, healthcare professional clearance, or symptom resolution. Mobile phlebotomists in the prospective study collected whole blood, serum and a nasopharyngeal or oropharyngeal swab from every participant. Participants in the prospective study had the option to provide additional blood draws and questionnaires over a roughly 2-month period. Prospective study blood samples were shipped either frozen or at room temperature before DNA extraction. The CDR3 contains 13 residues, cysteine and phenylalanine counted. Only the CDR3 part of the read is kept: 39 bases, read in frame from the first base. The V and J ends are trimmed by 9 bases and 6 bases, leaving 14 bases between them. The germline V gene (reference sequence) provides CDR1 MNHEY and CDR2 SMNVEV.

The specimen was PBMCs or T cells enriched from blood (not recorded which). The receptor's source is a woman between 18 and 29 years old who had recovered from COVID-19. The rearrangement combines TRBV27 with TRBJ2-2; 6 matching bases give a weak D call of TRBD1. The bases read TGTGCCAGTACCAGGGGCAGGTCCGGGGAGCTGTTTTTT. This gives the protein CASTRGRSGELFF.